The T cell receptor beta chain described here comes from a study of chemoradiotherapy in HPV16-positive cancers (dated by TCRdb to between 2021 and 2024). For the wider study: Candidate HPV-specific T-cell clones and common TCR motifs were defined by functional T-cell assays performed on cells from a couple of HPV16-positive patients. Next, the candidate HPV-specific TCRs and motifs were followed in TCR repertoires from around 92 patients with HPV-related cancers. The study asked whether T-cell immunity against the HPV oncoproteins E6 and E7 changes during chemoradiotherapy and whether it affects survival.

Repertoires were sampled repeatedly over the course of chemoradiotherapy so that clonal expansion in the tumor microenvironment could be followed. The protocol used for the library was the immunoSEQ multiplex PCR assay. As stored in TCRdb, this immuneACCESS dataset retains in-frame rearrangements with V and J assigned. A fraction of the clones does not appear; measured against another copy, unresolved V genes explain less than half of the discrepancy, and the remainder lacks a known reason. The sample yields about 8,900 clones; about 89% were counted once. Roughly an eighth of the sample belongs to the ten largest clones. This clone occurred once. Its antigen is still unknown. The input lacks base qualities; no much larger clone sits a single base away. General conclusions and limits of the study: The functional definition of HPV-specific T cells was derived from only a couple of HPV16-positive patients, and the survival association was reported for HPV16-positive patients. Expansion of candidate HPV-specific clones and E7-related TCR motifs was observed in the tumor microenvironment during treatment, whereas no such expansion was observed for non-HPV-specific T cells. In HPV16-positive patients, expansion of HPV-responsive T cells during chemoradiotherapy was found to be associated with improved recurrence-free survival.

The junction shows trimming of 4 bases on V and 0 bases on J, plus 10 bases between the germline ends. Sequences MNHNS (CDR1) and SASEGT (CDR2) are obtained from the germline V gene. From the cysteine up to the phenylalanine, the CDR3 has a length of 15 residues. Here the CDR3 DNA is all that survives: 45 bases in frame from base 1. This receptor chain uses TRBV6-1 and TRBJ1-5; TRBD1 might be the D gene, on 6 matching bases. Specimen: blood, collected from a patient who underwent chemoradiotherapy. This clonotype was obtained from a human donor with HPV-associated anogenital cancer. The CDR3 protein: CASSGQTGSNQPQHF. The nucleotides read TGTGCCAGCAGTGGTCAGACAGGTAGCAATCAGCCCCAGCATTTT.